This TCR beta chain was captured in a study of early T cells in non-severe SARS-CoV-2 infection. This clonotype was seen many times. Antigen: not known. Study-level findings and limits: Matches to VDJdb favored anti-spike CD8 responses and missed private and CD4 specificities.

The TCR library protocol was used to attach unique molecular identifiers. These identifiers were attached to individual cDNA molecules. Each CDR3 protein is one row after TCRdb ran MiXCR on the 5' RACE reads. The data contain roughly 48,000 distinct CDR3 sequences, around 6% of them singletons. Germline V gives CDR1 MRHNA, CDR2 SNTAGT. The CDR3 has 14 amino acids. Trimming took off 2 bases at V and 0 bases at J, with 6 bases between the two ends. The TCR sequence derives from an adult who was a healthcare worker with PCR-confirmed SARS-CoV-2 infection or an uninfected control (not recorded which). Material for sequencing was whole blood. The J gene is TRBJ2-3, the V gene TRBV6-4, with D possibly being TRBD2 (6 bases). The CDR3 reads CASSDGTSTDTQYF. The CDR3 DNA reads as TGTGCCAGCAGTGACGGGACTAGCACAGATACGCAGTATTTT.